This TCR beta chain came from a study of cytomegalovirus exposure and HLA in healthy donors. Regarding the study as a whole: Analyzed later, association rates of TCRs varied across HLA loci, with DRB1 most and HLA-C fewest. As confirmed in vitro, three CMV-associated chains were specific for CMV antigens.

Turning to this clone: The target antigen is unknown.

The PCR had 60 Vbeta and 13 Jbeta primers. Sequenced by immunoSEQ multiplex PCR; TCRdb stores in-frame clones only, minus some. The sample shows about 190,000 clones, 60% to 80% of them seen only once. This TCR derives from a woman aged 25 to 39 in good health and CMV-seropositive. The sequenced sample consisted of PBMCs.

CDR3 sequence reads: CASSYNPGGDPYEQYF. CDR3 sequence (DNA): TGTGCCAGCAGTTACAATCCCGGGGGTGACCCCTACGAGCAGTACTTC. The chain couples TRBV6-5 to TRBJ2-7; D is perhaps TRBD2 (6 bases). CDR1 and CDR2 (germline): MNHEY, SVGAGI. The ends were cut back, 2 bases at V and 2 bases at J, with 16 bases in the middle. The CDR3 has 16 residues.